The clone carrying this TCR beta chain was counted ten times or more. Clinicians diagnosed patients from clinical symptoms, serum thyroxine and TRAb, thyroid ultrasound and orbital computed tomography. The data stem from a study of T cells in Graves' hyperthyroidism and ophthalmopathy. Amplification yielded TCR beta CDR3 regions, with RNA transcripts as the source. A set of HTBI primers served as the primers for a first-round RT-PCR of the TCR CDR3. MiXCR, applied by TCRdb to the multiplex PCR reads, yields one record per CDR3 protein. Found here are roughly 510,000 distinct CDR3 sequences, 35% to 50% of them singletons; the top ten hold around 44%. The germline CDR1 and CDR2 sequences are LGHDT and YNNKEL (reference sequence). Trimming left V 0 bases short and J 7 bases short, with 4 bases between. This CDR3 region has 12 residues.

V gene TRBV3-1 combines with J gene TRBJ1-5; D call uncertain. Material: peripheral blood or thyroid tissue (not recorded which). This sequence was found in an adult woman with Graves' disease, either hyperthyroidism or ophthalmopathy (not recorded which). The CDR3 is CASSQEGQPQHF. As DNA, the CDR3 is TGTGCCAGCAGCCAAGAGGGGCAGCCCCAGCATTTT.